This T cell receptor beta chain derives from a study of CD8+ T cells in alopecia areata. Treatment reported: oral pan-JAK inhibitor, 5-10 mg twice daily. As the sequencing template, cDNA was produced by extracting RNA and reverse transcribing it. Sequenced by immunoSEQ multiplex PCR; TCRdb stores in-frame clones only, minus some. Counted here are more than 130,000 clones, 75% to 85% occurring once; the ten biggest clones make up 20% to 25%. The source material was CD8+ T cells sorted from blood, sampled at week 4, from a patient treated with tofacitinib. This clonotype was obtained from a human donor with alopecia areata.

As DNA, the CDR3 is TGTGCCAGCAGCCAGGAACCCTGGGGAGAGAACTACAATGAGCAGTTCTTC. Protein: CASSQEPWGENYNEQFF. The chain carries TRBV14 and TRBJ2-1; D perhaps matches TRBD2 (5 bases). V lost 3 bases to trimming and J lost 3 bases, with 18 bases between them. The CDR3 runs to 17 residues. Germline V gives CDR1 SGHDN, CDR2 FVKESK.